Listed below are T cell receptor beta chains from one sample, sequenced in a study of Ad26.COV2.S vaccination and SARS-CoV-2 variants. The repertoire was sequenced with immunoSEQ multiplex PCR; TCRdb's copy has only in-frame clones and lacks some. The sample includes 300,000 to 350,000 clones, roughly nine tenths of them seen just once. The sequencing used peripheral blood, collected in a trial of Ad26.COV2.S vaccine versus placebo. These TCRs come from a person between 18 and 65 years old who received the Ad26.COV2.S COVID-19 vaccine or a placebo. CDR3s leave out the opening cysteine and the closing phenylalanine or tryptophan.

ASSPGGGRPTDTQY	TRBV7-3	TRBJ2-3
ASSLRQEEAY	TRBV5-4	TRBJ2-7
ASSLGRGHQGLTDTQY	TRBV7-3	TRBJ2-3
ASSQGRYNEQF	TRBV3-1/TRBV3-2	TRBJ2-1
ASSLAGGPNTGELF	TRBV4-3	TRBJ2-2
ASSSGPGNTGELF	TRBV7-2	TRBJ2-2
ASSLPGYEQY	TRBV28	TRBJ2-7
ASSLGFTGMDEQF	TRBV7-2	TRBJ2-1
ASSPTGPTGELF	TRBV6-6	TRBJ2-2
ASSIRDTMRIYEQY	TRBV19	TRBJ2-7
ASSTIQGGSYEQY	TRBV6-6	TRBJ2-7
ASSLLGEGGELF	TRBV28	TRBJ2-2
ASSVRNTGELF	TRBV2	TRBJ2-2
ASSGGQKNQPQH	TRBV19	TRBJ1-5
ASSQDGRSSYEQY	TRBV3-1/TRBV3-2	TRBJ2-7
ASSLTNSYNEQF	TRBV27	TRBJ2-1
ASSRGTGTEAF	TRBV6-5	TRBJ1-1
ASSLSGTMNTEAF	TRBV5-4	TRBJ1-1
ASSPLSPGASNQPQH	TRBV6-6	TRBJ1-5
AWTVQNTEAF	TRBV30	TRBJ1-1
AVRVRGRTDTQY	TRBV19	TRBJ2-3
AWSVQGQGVYGYT	TRBV30	TRBJ1-2
ASSLVRDTEAF	TRBV5-4	TRBJ1-1
ASTSGTANSPLH	TRBV5-1	TRBJ1-6
ASSPSWAGGGETQY	TRBV4-2	TRBJ2-5
ASSPPGTSANNEQF	TRBV18	TRBJ2-1
ASSWQYRDSTYEQY	TRBV6-5	TRBJ2-7
ASSSSNTGELF	TRBV7-3	TRBJ2-2
ASSQDLVQPQH	TRBV4-1	TRBJ1-5
AWKSIGTGNNYGYT	TRBV30	TRBJ1-2
ATSRAPGSLWGEQY	TRBV15	TRBJ2-7
ASSYWGTDYSNQPQH	TRBV18	TRBJ1-5
ASSLDRRLAGGADTQY	TRBV11-3	TRBJ2-3
ASSSGQEDEKLF	TRBV6-5	TRBJ1-4
ASSPRLAGGLNEQY	TRBV9	TRBJ2-7